Following are 18 T cell receptor beta chains from one sample sequenced in a study of shared clonotypes between healthy human individuals. Assay used: immunoSEQ multiplex PCR; TCRdb lists only in-frame clones, some missing. The sample contains hundreds of thousands of clones, approximately 74% of which appear only once. The sample consisted of memory CD4+ T cells sorted from blood. The subset: CD45RA-negative fraction. Receptor source: a woman aged 25 to 39 in good health.

The chain links TRBV5-1 to TRBJ2-1, with 7 bases aligning to TRBD2. Germline V gene lookup returns CDR1 SGHRS and CDR2 YFSETQ. Unmatched junction bases numbered 6, after V lost 4 bases and J lost 2 bases. This CDR3 is built from 15 residues. CDR3 sequence: CASSTASGTYNEQFF. The CDR3 DNA reads TGCGCCAGCAGCACCGCTAGCGGAACCTACAATGAGCAGTTCTTC.

This clone was seen a handful of times. DNA for the CDR3: TGTGCCAGCAGCAAAGGGTTGGGAGCGTGGAGCTCCTACGAGCAGTACTTC. Its translation is CASSKGLGAWSSYEQYF. The chain couples TRBV21-1 to TRBJ2-7; the D call TRBD2 from the table was never checked on the DNA. TRBV21-1 is a listed pseudogene. This CDR3 is built from 17 residues.

Concerning this clone itself: One junction end disagrees with the germline gene, perhaps due to a read error. This chain links TRBV18 with TRBJ2-1; 12 nucleotides align to TRBD2. Germline assignment: CDR1 KGHSH and CDR2 LQKENI. The CDR3 spans 16 residues. Written as DNA, the CDR3 is TGTGCCAGCTCCCCACTAGCGGGAGGACGTTACAATGAGCAGTTCTTC. It yields the protein CASSPLAGGRYNEQFF.

The rearrangement uses TRBV27 and TRBJ1-5; D gene unclear. Germline CDR1 and CDR2: MNHEY and SMNVEV (reference sequence). V gave up 8 bases and J gave up 0 bases, with 11 bases separating them. The CDR3 extends over 14 amino acids. The CDR3 DNA sequence: TGTGCCAGCGGACGAGTGGATAGCAATCAGCCCCAGCATTTT. Residues: CASGRVDSNQPQHF.

The genes are TRBV5-1 and TRBJ1-1; TRBD1 aligns across 9 bases. The CDR3 has 17 amino acids. In germline, CDR1 is SGHRS, CDR2 YFSETQ. The V segment lost 4 bases and the J segment 0 bases; nucleotides outside the gene matches: 10. The CDR3 region has the DNA TGCGCCAGCAGCCGAGACCGGACAGGGGCGATGAACACTGAAGCTTTCTTT. Residues: CASSRDRTGAMNTEAFF. The complete variable domain, with remaining parts taken from reference TRBV5-1 and TRBJ1-1, reads KAGVTQTPRYLIKTRGQQVTLSCSPISGHRSVSWYQQTPGQGLQFLFEYFSETQRNKGNFPGRFSGRQFSNSRSEMNVSTLELGDSALYLCASSRDRTGAMNTEAFFGQGTRLTVV.

V and J are TRBV19 and TRBJ1-5; no reliable D call. CDR1 is LNHDA, CDR2 SQIVND, per germline (reference sequence). The CDR3 sequence is 17 residues long. Trimming left V 3 bases short and J 5 bases short, with 20 bases between. CDR3 amino acids: CASSMRLGGSGDQPQHF. The CDR3, as DNA: TGTGCCAGTAGTATGCGTCTGGGAGGATCAGGAGATCAGCCCCAGCATTTT.

The J gene is TRBJ2-1, the V gene TRBV14, with 10 bases matching TRBD2. Trimming at V came to 5 bases and at J to 8 bases, leaving 12 bases not matched to a gene. Germline lookup yields CDR1 SGHDN and CDR2 FVKESK. The CDR3 is made up of 16 amino acids. The CDR3 DNA sequence: TGTGCCAGCAGCGCTTGGGTGCTAGCGGGAGCCCATGAGCAGTTCTTC. Its translation: CASSAWVLAGAHEQFF.

As regards this clone: Other DNA sequences in the sample encode the same CDR3. The gene calls are TRBV6-1 and TRBJ1-1; D gene ambiguous. V was clipped by 4 bases and J by 0 bases, with 6 bases between them. The CDR3 has 13 residues. Germline V gene sequence: CDR1 MNHNS, CDR2 SASEGT. The CDR3 protein is CASSGTLNTEAFF. CDR3 nucleotide sequence: TGTGCCAGCAGTGGCACCTTGAACACTGAAGCTTTCTTT.

This chain connects TRBV18 to TRBJ2-7; possible D gene TRBD1, 6 bases. The germline CDR1 and CDR2 sequences are KGHSH and LQKENI. CDR3 length equals 14 residues. V lost 2 bases, J lost 9 bases, and 17 bases lay in between. The DNA for the CDR3 is TGTGCCAGCTCACCAAGGGACAAATCAGATCCGCAGTACTTC. The encoded protein is CASSPRDKSDPQYF.

This clone was observed many times. The chain joins TRBV5-4 to TRBJ2-3, with TRBD2 matching over 8 bases. With V trimmed by 4 bases and J by 3 bases, 10 bases remained unmatched. Germline V gene data show CDR1 as SGHNT and CDR2 as YYREEE (reference sequence). There are 16 residues in the CDR3. The CDR3 here is CASSPLRGLGTDTQYF. As DNA, the CDR3 is TGTGCCAGCAGCCCCCTTCGGGGACTAGGGACAGATACGCAGTATTTT.

This clone has a count of ten or more. The chain has TRBV19 and TRBJ2-1; D is tentatively TRBD1 or TRBD2 (5 bases each). The V end was cut by 8 bases, the J end by 15 bases, with 14 bases between. This CDR3 is built from 10 residues. The germline gives CDR1 LNHDA, CDR2 SQIVND (reference sequence). The CDR3 sequence: CASGNGAGFF. The CDR3 coding sequence is TGTGCCAGTGGTAACGGGGCGGGGTTCTTC.

This sequence joins TRBV5-1 and TRBJ2-5; unclear D gene. V lost 4 bases to trimming and J lost 0 bases, with 13 bases between them. Germline V lookup: CDR1 SGHRS, CDR2 YFSETQ. CDR3 length: 15 residues. The CDR3 coding sequence is TGCGCCAGCAGCGGTCGAGCGCCCCACCAAGAGACCCAGTACTTC. Translation: CASSGRAPHQETQYF.

This clone has just one count. The V and J genes are TRBV19 and TRBJ2-5; TRBD2 aligns across 12 bases. The trim removed 8 bases at V and 5 bases at J, leaving 6 bases unmatched. The CDR3 contains 14 residues. Germline V gives CDR1 LNHDA, CDR2 SQIVND (reference sequence). The CDR3 protein is CASSTSGRGETQYF. The DNA for the CDR3 is TGTGCCAGTTCGACTAGCGGGAGAGGGGAGACCCAGTACTTC.

The rearrangement uses TRBV7-2 and TRBJ1-5, with 11 bases aligning to TRBD1. Germline V lookup: CDR1 SGHTA, CDR2 FQGNSA. V lost 1 base to trimming and J lost 6 bases; unmatched junction nucleotides: 2. The CDR3 loop spans 15 amino acids. The DNA of the CDR3 is TGTGCCAGCAGCTTAGGGACAGGGGGCTCTCAGCCCCAGCATTTT. It codes for CASSLGTGGSQPQHF. The variable domain in full, with the rest retrieved from reference TRBV7-2 and TRBJ1-5, is GAGVSQSPSNKVTEKGKDVELRCDPISGHTALYWYRQSLGQGLEFLIYFQGNSAPDKSGLPSDRFSAERTGGSVSTLTIQRTQQEDSAVYLCASSLGTGGSQPQHFGDGTRLSIL.

This clone is a singleton in its sample. The gene calls are TRBV6-5 and TRBJ1-1; D uncertain. Trimming took 7 bases from V and 1 from J, leaving 10 bases between them. The length of the CDR3 is 13 residues. Germline V CDR1 and CDR2: MNHEY, SVGAGI. CDR3 sequence: CASKSSPNTEAFF. The CDR3 region has the DNA TGTGCCAGCAAATCCTCTCCGAACACTGAAGCTTTCTTT.

In its sample, this clone was seen a few times. This rearrangement joins TRBV5-1 to TRBJ1-5; D gene unclear. Germline CDR1 is SGHRS and CDR2 is YFSETQ. The V end lost 0 bases, the J end lost 1 base, and 8 bases lay between the germline ends. The CDR3 totals 15 residues. The chain's CDR3 is CASSLGLDSNQPQHF. CDR3 DNA: TGCGCCAGCAGCTTGGGACTAGACAGCAATCAGCCCCAGCATTTT. The whole variable domain, remainder taken from reference TRBV5-1 and TRBJ1-5, is KAGVTQTPRYLIKTRGQQVTLSCSPISGHRSVSWYQQTPGQGLQFLFEYFSETQRNKGNFPGRFSGRQFSNSRSEMNVSTLELGDSALYLCASSLGLDSNQPQHFGDGTRLSIL.

The chain recombines TRBV4-1 with TRBJ1-2; D remains unclear. The CDR3 contains 14 residues. The V end was cut by 6 bases, the J end by 7 bases, with 18 bases between. CDR1 MGHRA and CDR2 YSYEKL come from the germline V gene. CDR3 loop: CASRPLTSRAGYTF. The CDR3 DNA reads as TGCGCCAGCAGACCCCTAACCTCCCGGGCTGGCTACACCTTC.

The chain has TRBV7-2 and TRBJ2-3; the D is unclear. V was trimmed by 5 bases and J by 0 bases, leaving 12 bases between them. Germline V gene lookup returns CDR1 SGHTA and CDR2 FQGNSA. This CDR3 has 15 amino acids. CDR3 bases: TGTGCCAGCAGCCTGGCCCGCCTTAGCACAGATACGCAGTATTTT. It yields the protein CASSLARLSTDTQYF.